The 9 T cell receptor beta chains below all came from one sample that was sequenced in a study of blood T cell repertoires in COVID-19. Clones were read by immunoSEQ multiplex PCR, and TCRdb kept only the in-frame ones, dropping some. This table has roughly 250,000 clones, about 88% appearing once. Material: peripheral blood. The receptors were gathered from a woman between 40 and 55 years old who had recovered from COVID-19.

The chain carries TRBV7-2 and TRBJ2-1; D not certain. Per germline, CDR1 SGHTA and CDR2 FQGNSA. CDR3 size: 12 residues. V was clipped by 5 bases and J by 7 bases, with 9 bases between them. The CDR3 loop reads CASSHTTNEQFF. DNA of the CDR3: TGTGCCAGCAGCCATACAACAAATGAGCAGTTCTTC.

The chain has TRBV28 and TRBJ1-3; maybe TRBD1 (6 bases). Trimming shortened V by 8 bases and J by 0 bases, and 20 bases separated the two germline ends. Germline V gene data show CDR1 as MDHEN and CDR2 as SYDVKM. The CDR3 has 17 residues. The CDR3 bases are TGTGCCAGCTATGAACAAGGACAGCTCCGCTCTGGAAACACCATATATTTT. Its translation: CASYEQGQLRSGNTIYF.

The chain links TRBV7-2 to TRBJ2-7, with 7 bases fitting TRBD1. The CDR3 spans 15 residues. V shed 5 bases and J 2 bases; nucleotides not matched to a gene: 9. Germline V gene sequence: CDR1 SGHTA, CDR2 FQGNSA. CDR3 sequence: CASSPSGTATYEQYF. CDR3 DNA sequence: TGTGCCAGCAGCCCCTCCGGGACAGCAACCTACGAGCAGTACTTC.

This clone appeared a single time. V and J are TRBV6-5 and TRBJ2-7, with D maybe TRBD2 (6 bases). This CDR3 is built from 15 residues. Germline V CDR1 and CDR2: MNHEY, SVGAGI. Trimming cost V 4 bases and J 0 bases, with 13 bases left between them. CDR3 region: CASSSPSGVSYEQYF. Written as DNA, the CDR3 is TGTGCCAGCAGTTCCCCTTCGGGGGTCTCCTACGAGCAGTACTTC.

This clone was counted only a few times. The chain has TRBV5-4 and TRBJ2-7, with a tentative D call TRBD1 (5 bases). This CDR3 comprises 14 residues. V was clipped by 0 bases and J by 0 bases, with 7 bases between them. The germline gives CDR1 SGHNT, CDR2 YYREEE (reference sequence). The CDR3 DNA is TGTGCCAGCAGCTTGGATCAGGGCTCCTACGAGCAGTACTTC. It codes for CASSLDQGSYEQYF.

This chain links TRBV5-8 with TRBJ2-7; 7 bases are a match to TRBD1. Trimming took 4 bases from V and 1 from J; bases not matched to a gene: 8. The germline CDR1 and CDR2 sequences are SGHTS and YDEGEE. This CDR3 has 15 amino acids. As DNA, the CDR3 is TGTGCCAGCAGCGCCAGACAGGGTAAATCCTACGAGCAGTACTTC. This codes for CASSARQGKSYEQYF.

This clone was seen a single time. The V call is TRBV6-5, the J call TRBJ2-7, with D possibly being TRBD1 (6 bases). The CDR3 is made up of 14 amino acids. The V gene's germline CDR1 is MNHEY and CDR2 SVGAGI. The V gene lost 2 bases and the J gene lost 4 bases, with 12 bases spanning the gap. The CDR3 protein is CASSYTDSIYEQYF. The CDR3 coding sequence is TGTGCCAGCAGTTACACGGACAGCATATACGAGCAGTACTTC.

The chain recombines TRBV27 with TRBJ2-1; 13 bases match TRBD2. The CDR3 length is 18 residues. Germline V gene lookup returns CDR1 MNHEY and CDR2 SMNVEV (reference sequence). The junction had 13 bases not matched to a gene; V was cut back by 5 bases and J by 6 bases. The CDR3 here is CASSPQGLAGVLGNEQFF. DNA for the CDR3: TGTGCCAGCAGTCCACAAGGACTAGCGGGGGTTTTAGGCAATGAGCAGTTCTTC.

The chain joins TRBV7-8 to TRBJ2-7, with D maybe TRBD1 (6 bases). CDR1 is SGHVS and CDR2 is FQNEAQ in the germline V gene. The V gene lost 5 bases and the J gene lost 2 bases, with 13 bases spanning the gap. The CDR3 spans 14 residues. The CDR3 region is CASSPQGLAYEQYF. CDR3 nucleotides: TGTGCCAGCAGCCCCCAGGGGCTGGCCTACGAGCAGTACTTC.